This T cell receptor (beta chain) comes out of a study of cytomegalovirus exposure and HLA in healthy donors (dated by TCRdb to 2016 to 2017). Looking at the study overall: An earlier analysis of roughly 500 of the donors reported approximately 290 Gb of sequence data and 100 million to 140 million unique TCR beta sequences from about 180 million T cells. Roughly 300 gigabases of sequencing data and around 87 million unique TCR sequences were included in an early release covering several hundred HLA-typed donors. Of the roughly 400 genotyped donors, 65% to 90% fell in the genetic ancestry cluster associated with self-reported Caucasian donors. The aim of the study was to test whether cataloging public T cell receptors could identify signatures of past pathogen exposure. The T cell repertoires of several hundred subjects were profiled by immunosequencing and related to cytomegalovirus serostatus. Besides the first cohort of 550 to 750 subjects, a separate validation cohort made up of 95 to 150 different subjects was used. To predict cytomegalovirus infection status, the study brought together high-throughput TCR immunosequencing, statistical association of individual TCRs with disease status, and machine learning. A later analysis re-analyzed previously published TCR beta repertoires from roughly 600 donors and added high-resolution HLA genotyping to study TCR occurrence patterns. In the later analysis, no new phenotypic data were used to find candidate immune exposures; instead, reliance was placed on TCR beta sequences and their occurrence across donors. An earlier analysis of approximately 580 of the donors used high-throughput TCR beta sequencing to judge whether each TCR beta V gene segment behaved as functional or pseudogenic. Donor age, sex, ethnicity and CMV serostatus were collected together with the repertoire data. A later genetic analysis used genome-wide SNP genotypes for about 60% of the roughly 670 donors, treating that subset as a discovery cohort. Every discovery cohort repertoire had been produced on one sequencing platform. HLA typing included class I and class II loci at four-digit resolution. The number of typed donors differed by locus: about 620-630 for A, B, C, DRB1 and DQB1; approximately 530 for DQA1; some 610 for DPA1; and around 450 for DPB1. About five DR-DQ haplotypes were treated as single units for association and clustering because of strong linkage in the cohort. On average, roughly 250,000 unique TCR beta nucleotide sequences were sequenced per donor among about 400 genotyped donors of the cohort, with 15% to 20% of those sequences being non-productive.

Reading from cysteine to phenylalanine, the CDR3 counts 14 amino acids. Only the CDR3 DNA stays, 42 bases, in frame from base 1. From a lookup of the germline V gene (reference sequence), CDR1 and CDR2 are GTSNPN and SVGIG. V gives up 0 bases and J gives up 7 bases, and the segment between their germline ends measures 13 bases. In this sample, this clone turned up once. There is no known antigen for this receptor. No base qualities exist here, and no much larger clone lies one base off it. Points the paper makes about the study in general: According to a later genetic analysis, donors in an Asian-associated ancestry cluster had fewer N-insertions in productive TCRs than the roughly 700-donor mean. Only TCR beta chains were sequenced in this cohort, and the absence of alpha or paired-chain data limited detectable features. Several of the top co-occurrence clusters appeared to be linked to parvovirus B19, influenza, CMV and Epstein-Barr virus, according to a later analysis. In both the original and validation cohorts, the classifier was reported to diagnose cytomegalovirus status with high specificity and sensitivity. Correlated functional status among segregating V segments might be attributable to linkage disequilibrium, but an unknown experimental factor could not be ruled out. Sequencing depth was assumed to be roughly uniform across donors in the presence/absence analyses, though that assumption may not hold. In a later analysis, the rate of TCR association differed among HLA loci, with DRB1 alleles having the most associated TCRs and HLA-C alleles having the fewest. An association between a missense DCLRE1C variant and V-gene and J-gene trimming of TCR beta chains was found in a later genetic analysis and replicated in an independent cohort. Most TCR sequences were seen in very few donors, while some public TCRs were found in many individuals. When HLA alleles, especially DR and DQ, strongly co-occurred, attributing TCR associations to individual alleles was difficult. The sequencing pipeline was judged likely to have produced a cluster of highly shared sequence variants as a technical artifact. Some IMGT-functional V segments, including TRBV6-2 and TRBV6-3, could not be distinguished by the 87-base-pair reads and were therefore excluded. For the cohort, immune exposure information was limited to CMV serostatus. At a false discovery rate of 0.05, a later analysis linked 15,000 to 20,000 TCR beta sequences to specific HLA alleles. About 15 rarely observed V segments, including chromosome 9 orphons, were excluded from the earlier analysis of a few hundred of the donors because counts were too low. It was suggested by the authors that the approach could potentially be generalized to other disease states and immunological phenotypes. A further reported finding was that TCR beta sequences accurately predicted the HLA-A and HLA-B alleles for most subjects in the first cohort. In a later analysis, most CMV-associated TCR beta chains were found to appear HLA-restricted, with HLA associations seemingly driven largely by CMV exposure. A few of the identified cytomegalovirus-associated TCR beta chains were confirmed in vitro to be specific for cytomegalovirus antigens. A later analysis found that HLA-associated TCR beta chains were more clonally expanded and had lower generation probabilities than equally common non-associated chains. Because HLA typing was unavailable for some donors at each locus, only the typed subset was used in association tests. The study listed around 160 TCR beta chains as associated with cytomegalovirus. In an earlier analysis of more than 500 of the donors, most TCR beta V segments appeared in productive rearrangements about 87% or about 30% of the time, broadly matching IMGT annotations.

The cohort comprised some 700 healthy bone marrow donors. At the time of sampling, every cohort member was nominally healthy, though immune exposures that went unrecorded were likely present. The donor tested CMV seronegative, placing the donor among the 350 to 400 seronegative members of the cohort. A peripheral blood sample was provided by each donor, and peripheral blood mononuclear cells were used for TCR beta sequencing. Genomic DNA was extracted from the blood cell samples with the Qiagen DNeasy Blood Extraction Kit. Library preparation used the immunoSEQ multiplex PCR assay. For the multiplex PCR, a mixture combining 60 forward primers for TCR Vbeta segments and 13 reverse primers for TCR Jbeta segments was used. A multiplex PCR assay on genomic DNA amplified the CDR3 region of rearranged TCR beta genes. The amplified TCR beta libraries were sequenced on the Illumina HiSeq System as 87-base-pair reads. On the study's bioinformatics: Across the 640 or so repertoires, a later analysis counted approximately 83 million unique TCR beta chains, roughly 11 million of which were shared by at least two donors. Raw reads were error-corrected and collapsed into unique sequences by a nearest-neighbor algorithm in which closely related sequences were merged to remove PCR and sequencing errors. CDR3 sequences were aligned to IMGT reference sequences to assign V, D and J gene segments. For a sequence to be retained, at least a six-nucleotide match to both a V gene segment and a J gene segment was required. Rearrangements were classified as productive when the CDR3 lacked stop codons and remained in frame with V and J, and all other rearrangements were classified as non-productive. CDR3 was defined by IMGT convention, running from the second conserved V-encoded cysteine to the conserved J-encoded phenylalanine. The earlier analysis of about 590 of the donors excluded sequences that lacked an unambiguous match to a single V gene segment. In an earlier analysis of roughly 600 of the donors, a V segment was called functional when productive rearrangements were above 56.7%, and segregating when the standard deviation between donors exceeded 5%. A statistical classification framework was built to diagnose cytomegalovirus status from the catalog of TCR beta chain sequences. In a later analysis, TCR nucleotide sequences were compared against IMGT/GENE-DB human TR gene sequences so that V and J genes could be assigned. Using the TCRdist pipeline, a later analysis assigned CDR3 sequences along with most-parsimonious VDJ recombination scenarios. A later analysis defined each TCR beta chain by its CDR3 amino acid sequence plus V-gene family, and excluded reads lacking a unique V-gene family. In a later analysis, approximately 590 highly shared, low-generation-probability nucleotide sequences were removed to address suspected cross-contamination and a sequencing artifact. In a later analysis, a clonal expansion index for each public chain was calculated from normalized within-repertoire ranks of inferred template counts. In a later analysis, generation probabilities were computed using a VDJ recombination model fitted to out-of-frame rearrangements, and the results were checked against IGoR. Hypergeometric tests were used in a later analysis to score TCR-TCR, TCR-HLA and TCR-CMV co-occurrence, with a repertoire-size bias correction applied to the TCR pairs. In a later analysis, false discovery rates were estimated by permuting HLA or CMV assignments 20 times. In a later analysis, co-occurring TCRs were grouped using DBSCAN, and TCRdist sequence similarity was added for clustering within HLA-allele-positive subsets. Repertoires with fewer than 30,000 or more than 120,000 public chains were left out of co-occurrence clustering, as were roughly five repertoires with anomalous nucleotide sharing. TCRdb limited this immuneACCESS table to in-frame rearrangements with V and J called. A share of clones is missing; checked studies link under half to unresolved V genes, and the rest is unexplained. That table supplies the V and J calls and clone size; D and trimming were determined from the DNA. For this sample the table gives around 210,000 clones, of which around 84% were detected only once. 0.2% to 0.25% of the sample belongs to the ten largest clones.

The TCR comes from a girl aged 2-10 years in good health and CMV-seronegative. Recombination joined TRBV30 with TRBJ1-5, with a tentative D gene TRBD1 over 6 matching bases. Sequenced: PBMCs. The DNA sequence reads TGTGCCTGGAGTGTAGGGGGGGTCGGGCAGCCCCAGCATTTT. Translation gives CAWSVGGVGQPQHF.